This TCR beta chain was documented in a study of shared clonotypes between healthy human individuals. Study observations and caveats: Depth of sequencing was expected to influence donor clonotype sharing.

Sequenced by immunoSEQ multiplex PCR; TCRdb stores in-frame clones only, minus some. This sample yields over a million clones, of which approximately 98.5% are seen a single time; 0.3% to 0.45% belongs to the top ten. Everyone who donated was a Caucasian adult who lived in Nashville, Tennessee. As for this clone: Its antigen is not identified.

There are 15 residues in the CDR3. V was trimmed by 4 bases and J by 1 base, leaving 14 bases between them. Germline loops: CDR1 SGHNT, CDR2 YYREEE (reference sequence). The chain couples TRBV5-4 to TRBJ1-1, with D unclear. The sequence derives from a man aged 30-40 years in good health. Sequencing input: naive CD4+ T cells sorted from blood. Subset noted: CD45RA+ positively selected. CDR3 sequence (DNA): TGTGCCAGCAGCACCGTTTCGGCAGGGAACACTGAAGCTTTCTTT. Protein product: CASSTVSAGNTEAFF.